Here is one T cell receptor (beta chain) with its context. The target of this receptor is not known. The record has no base qualities; no much larger clone is one base away. This specimen comes from a study of blood T cell repertoires in COVID-19 (TCRdb year 2020). About the study as a whole: The collaborator samples originated in the United States, Italy and Spain and spanned the acute and convalescent phases of COVID-19. The prospective study material was composed of cDNA or gDNA derived from T cells, B-cell-depleted T cells, or PBMCs. The dataset comprised deeply sampled blood TCRbeta repertoires from subjects exposed to, actively infected with, or recovered from COVID-19. A freely available public database, intended as a resource for researchers studying the immune response to SARS-CoV-2, is where the repertoires were released. The samples were drawn from two sources: the first 160 participants of the ongoing ImmuneRACE study, and over 950 subjects contributed by 6 global collaborators. A de-identified subject ID, COVID-19 status, age in years and sex were almost always included in the sample metadata. Where HLA class I and class II types were available, the types were taken from metadata supplied by the sample provider, not from assay-based typing. General conclusions and limits of the study: Clinical and demographic metadata were provided uncurated, with the amount varying by source and participant.

Each collaborating institution followed its own protocols to collect whole blood in K2EDTA tubes. For TCRbeta analysis, collaborator samples were shipped as frozen whole blood, as isolated PBMCs, or as DNA extracted from either sample type. TCRbeta CDR3 regions were amplified from genomic DNA by means of the immunoSEQ Assay, a bias-controlled multiplex PCR. The original pipeline was this. Within the assay, amplification of reference gene primers was used to estimate how many nucleated cells each sample contained. To quantify the absolute abundance of each unique TCRbeta CDR3 rearrangement, sequence reads were collapsed and filtered. For each sample, productive Simpson clonality was calculated as the square root of Simpson's diversity index over productive rearrangements. Drawn from immuneACCESS, this table holds only the in-frame rearrangements with V and J called that TCRdb kept. Clones are partly lost; checked studies trace under half to an unresolved V gene and leave the rest unexplained. The V and J calls and clone size come from that table; D and trimming were worked out from the DNA. Recorded for this sample are roughly 90,000 clones; 80% to 90% of them occurred a single time. Clones ranked in the top ten supply roughly 4.9% of the sample.

The CDR3 holds 15 amino acids from the cysteine to the phenylalanine. The kept DNA is CDR3 alone, 45 bases in frame from the first base. The junction shows trimming of 4 bases on V and 2 bases on J, and the gene matches do not reach 6 bases of it. As encoded in the germline V gene (reference sequence), CDR1 is LNHDA while CDR2 is SQIVND. The source material was peripheral blood. The TCR was taken from a woman of 80 years or more with active COVID-19. This receptor chain uses TRBV19 and TRBJ2-5, and TRBD1 aligns with 8 junction nucleotides. The CDR3 here reads CASSTLGQGQETQYF. The nucleotides are TGTGCCAGTAGTACCCTTGGACAGGGACAAGAGACCCAGTACTTC.